This note documents a single T cell receptor beta chain sequence. This sample was taken from a study of shared clonotypes between healthy human individuals. Study-level information: Donors were two women and a few men aged 18 to 49.

Unsorted samples relied on about 86 million PBMCs, which served as the source of genomic DNA. At a deep level, the assay was run. Produced via immunoSEQ multiplex PCR; TCRdb's table is partial and in-frame only. The sample holds approximately 510,000 clones, about four fifths seen once. The length of the CDR3 is 16 residues. Looked up from germline, CDR1 is SNHLY and CDR2 is FYNNEI. The V gene end was trimmed by 6 bases and the J gene end by 5 bases; junction bases not matched to a gene: 14. J is TRBJ2-3 and V is TRBV2; 7 bases agree with TRBD2. This TCR came from a middle-aged woman in good health. Some clones in this sample may be carry-over from other donors' samples. Sequenced material: PBMCs. CDR3 region: CASSPGWAGARDTQYF. The CDR3 nucleotides are TGTGCCAGCAGCCCTGGATGGGCGGGAGCTAGAGATACGCAGTATTTT.